The subject of this entry is one TCR beta chain. The source of the sample is a study of blood T cell repertoires in COVID-19. Study summary: The analysed material was cDNA or gDNA that came from T cells, B-cell-depleted T cells, or PBMCs.

In the authors' workflow: Using reference gene primer amplification, nucleated cell counts were estimated. TCRdb's copy holds only in-frame clones and misses some; the assay was immunoSEQ multiplex PCR. D and trimming were read from the DNA, whereas the V and J calls and clone size are those reported in that table. The table records under 300,000 clones, roughly 86% of them present only once. This TCR was recovered from a woman aged 70-85 years with active or convalescent COVID-19. Sequencing was performed on peripheral blood.

DNA of the CDR3: TGTGCCAGCAGCCTTAGAGGAGAGACCCAGTACTTC. Translated, it gives CASSLRGETQYF. The V gene is TRBV3-1 (or the pseudogene TRBV3-2), the J gene TRBJ2-5; D is ambiguous. Germline values: CDR1 LGHDT, CDR2 YNNKEL (reference sequence). V gave up 4 bases and J gave up 4 bases, with 7 bases separating them. This CDR3 region has 12 residues.